This TCR beta chain is drawn from a study of shared clonotypes between healthy human individuals. General study points: Clonotypes shared by all four donors outscored non-shared clonotypes in generation probability.

On this clone: Its antigen remains unknown.

The protocol was immunoSEQ multiplex PCR, while the TCRdb copy is restricted to in-frame clones and leaves out a portion. The sample lists about 2 million clones, about 94% seen once, with around 1% in the top ten. The V and J ends lost 0 bases and 3 bases respectively, with 9 bases between them. From germline, CDR1 is LGHNA and CDR2 YNFKEQ. The CDR3 has 14 residues. CD45RO-negative CD8 cells positively selected for CCR7 made up the naive population, which excluded terminally differentiated effector memory CD45RA+ cells. The clonotype originates from a man between 18 and 35 years old in good health. The chain couples TRBV4-2 to TRBJ2-7, with unresolved D. The sequenced material came from naive CD8+ T cells sorted from blood. The DNA of the CDR3 is TGTGCCAGCAGCCAAGAGGCCACTCTCTACGAGCAGTACTTC. Translated, it gives CASSQEATLYEQYF.